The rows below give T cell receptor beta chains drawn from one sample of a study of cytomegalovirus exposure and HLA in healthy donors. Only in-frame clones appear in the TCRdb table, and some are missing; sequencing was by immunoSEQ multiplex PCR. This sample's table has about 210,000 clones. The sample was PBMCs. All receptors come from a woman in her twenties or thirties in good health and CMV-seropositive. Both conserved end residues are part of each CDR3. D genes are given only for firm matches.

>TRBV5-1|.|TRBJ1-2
TGCGCCAGCAGTTCCGACAGATATGGCTACACCTTC
CASSSDRYGYTF
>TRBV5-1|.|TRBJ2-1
TGCGCCAGCAGCTTGTTGCCGGGGGAGCAGTTCTTC
CASSLLPGEQFF
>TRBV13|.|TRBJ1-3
TGTGCCAGCAGCTTATCGGGGGGCAGTGGAAACACCATATATTTT
CASSLSGGSGNTIYF
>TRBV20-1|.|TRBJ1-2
TGCAGTGCTAGTAGTGTTAATGGCTACACCTTC
CSASSVNGYTF
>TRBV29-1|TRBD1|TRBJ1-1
TGCAGCGTTGAAGAGAGAACAGGGGGCACTGAAGCTTTCTTT
CSVEERTGGTEAFF
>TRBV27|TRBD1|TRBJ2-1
TGTGCCAGCTCCACGACAGGGGGCAATGAGCAGTTCTTC
CASSTTGGNEQFF
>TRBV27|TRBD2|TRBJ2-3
TGTGCCAGCAGTCCCAGCCCGGGACTAGCCCATTACTTAGATACGCAGTATTTT
CASSPSPGLAHYLDTQYF
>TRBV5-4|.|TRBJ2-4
TGTGCCACCTCGGACGCTCTGGGAGACATTCAGTACTTC
CATSDALGDIQYF
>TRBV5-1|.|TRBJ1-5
TGCGCCAGCACCCCCGCCCAGTCACTATCCGGCAATCAGCCCCAGCATTTT
CASTPAQSLSGNQPQHF
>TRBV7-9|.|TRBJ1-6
TGTGCCAGCAGCCTACGGACGGCGGGGAATTCACCCCTCCACTTT
CASSLRTAGNSPLHF
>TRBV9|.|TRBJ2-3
TGTGCCAGCAGCGTAGCGTTAGGTGGGCAGCAAGATACGCAGTATTTT
CASSVALGGQQDTQYF
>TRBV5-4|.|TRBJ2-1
TGTGCCAGCAGCTTGATCCGGGGGAGTACCTACAATGAGCAGTTCTTC
CASSLIRGSTYNEQFF
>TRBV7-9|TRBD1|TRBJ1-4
TGTGCCAGCAGCTTAAGACAGGGGGCAACTAATGAAAAACTGTTTTTT
CASSLRQGATNEKLFF
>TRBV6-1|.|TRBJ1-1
TGTGCCAGCAGTGAACATGTCACTGAAGCTTTCTTT
CASSEHVTEAFF
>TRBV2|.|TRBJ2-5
TGTGCCAGCAGTGCATTAGCGGCACAAGAGACCCAGTACTTC
CASSALAAQETQYF
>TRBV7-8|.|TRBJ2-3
TGTGCCAGCAGCTCACCCCAGCGGGGCACAGATACGCAGTATTTT
CASSSPQRGTDTQYF
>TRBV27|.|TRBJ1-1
TGTGCCAGCAGAACGGGCGGGGGTGAAGCTTTCTTT
CASRTGGGEAFF
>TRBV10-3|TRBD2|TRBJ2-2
TGTGCCATCAGTGAGCAAGCGGGAGAGACCGGGGAGCTGTTTTTT
CAISEQAGETGELFF
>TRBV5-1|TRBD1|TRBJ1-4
TGCGCCAGCAGCTTGGCCGCGACAGGGGGCGACTTTAATGAAAAACTGTTTTTT
CASSLAATGGDFNEKLFF
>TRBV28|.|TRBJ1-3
TGTGCCATTCTAGGGAGGGGAAACACCATATATTTT
CAILGRGNTIYF
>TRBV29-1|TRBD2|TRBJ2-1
TGCAGCGTCCCAGCGGGGAGCTCCTACAATGAGCAGTTCTTC
CSVPAGSSYNEQFF
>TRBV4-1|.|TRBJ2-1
TGCGCCAGCAGCCAAGGTCTGGGCCCCCAGTTCTTC
CASSQGLGPQFF
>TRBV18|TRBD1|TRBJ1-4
TGTGCCAGCTCACCCGCCGGGACAGGGCTAGTATGGCTGTTTTTT
CASSPAGTGLVWLFF
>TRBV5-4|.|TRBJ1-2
TGTGCCAGCAGCCAGGACAGAAACTATGGCTACACCTTC
CASSQDRNYGYTF
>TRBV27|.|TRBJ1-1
TGTGCCAGCAGTTTAAACAGGGAACGTAACACTGAAGCTTTCTTT
CASSLNRERNTEAFF
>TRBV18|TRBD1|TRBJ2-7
TGTGCCAGCTCACAACCGGGACAGGGTACCTACGAGCAGTACTTC
CASSQPGQGTYEQYF
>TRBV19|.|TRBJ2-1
TGTGCCAGTAGTAGACTCCAGTCCTACGCTACGGGTAATGAGCAGTTCTTC
CASSRLQSYATGNEQFF
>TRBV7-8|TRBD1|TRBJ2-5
TGTGCCAGCAGCTTAGATCGTTTCGGGACAGGGTTCCAAGAGACCCAGTACTTC
CASSLDRFGTGFQETQYF
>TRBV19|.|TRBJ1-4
TGTGCCAGTAGTATTCCTACAGGCCGCGGCGAAAAACTGTTTTTT
CASSIPTGRGEKLFF
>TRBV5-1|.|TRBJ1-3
TGCGCCAGCAGCTATACAGGCATTGCTGGAAACACCATATATTTT
CASSYTGIAGNTIYF
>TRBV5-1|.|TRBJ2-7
TGCGCCAGCTCCGGGACACTTCCCTACGAGCAGTACTTC
CASSGTLPYEQYF
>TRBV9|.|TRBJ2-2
TGTGCCAGCAGCGTAGGGGTAGGGAGCACCGGGGAGCTGTTTTTT
CASSVGVGSTGELFF
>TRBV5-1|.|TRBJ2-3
TGCGCCAGCAGCTTGGAACGGGGCACAGATACGCAGTATTTT
CASSLERGTDTQYF
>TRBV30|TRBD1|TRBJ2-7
TGTGCCTGGACGACAGGGAGCTCCTACGAGCAGTACTTC
CAWTTGSSYEQYF
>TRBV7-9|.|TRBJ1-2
TGTGCCAGCAGCTCCAGCCAGGGCCTCCACAACTATGGCTACACCTTC
CASSSSQGLHNYGYTF
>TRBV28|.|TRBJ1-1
TGTGCCAGCAGTGACAGATATGAAGCTTTCTTT
CASSDRYEAFF
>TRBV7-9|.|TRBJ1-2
TGTGCCAGCAGCACTCAGGGAGGCTATGGCTACACCTTC
CASSTQGGYGYTF
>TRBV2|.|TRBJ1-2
TGTGCCAGCACCAATCCGGCCGGAGCTGGCTACACCTTC
CASTNPAGAGYTF
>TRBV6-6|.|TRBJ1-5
TGTGCCAGCGTAGCGCAGGATCAGCCCCAGCATTTT
CASVAQDQPQHF
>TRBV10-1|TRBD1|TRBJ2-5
TGCGCCAGCAGCCCACGACAGGGAATAGGAGAGACCCAGTACTTC
CASSPRQGIGETQYF
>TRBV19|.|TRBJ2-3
TGTGCCAGTAGTATAGGAGGTTCCACAGATACGCAGTATTTT
CASSIGGSTDTQYF
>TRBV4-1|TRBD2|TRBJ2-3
TGCGCCAGCAGCCAGAAAAAAACCCGGACTAGCGGGAGAACAGATACGCAGTATTTT
CASSQKKTRTSGRTDTQYF
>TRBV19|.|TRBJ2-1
TGTGCCAGTAGTATTCGGGATGCCGGCCTCAATGAGCAGTTCTTC
CASSIRDAGLNEQFF
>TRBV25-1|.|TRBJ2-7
TGTGCCAGCAGTGAACAGGGATACAAGCAGTACTTC
CASSEQGYKQYF
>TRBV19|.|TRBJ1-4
TGTGCCAGTAGTATTTTCTCCGAAAAACTGTTTTTT
CASSIFSEKLFF
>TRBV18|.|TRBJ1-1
TGTGCCAGCTCACCACCCGTACAGGGTAACACTGAAGCTTTCTTT
CASSPPVQGNTEAFF
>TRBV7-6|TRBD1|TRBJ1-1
TGTGCCAGCAGCCCGGGACAGCTGGGGAACACTGAAGCTTTCTTT
CASSPGQLGNTEAFF
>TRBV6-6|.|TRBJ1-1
TGTGCCAGCAGTGCCCCTTACATGAACACTGAAGCTTTCTTT
CASSAPYMNTEAFF